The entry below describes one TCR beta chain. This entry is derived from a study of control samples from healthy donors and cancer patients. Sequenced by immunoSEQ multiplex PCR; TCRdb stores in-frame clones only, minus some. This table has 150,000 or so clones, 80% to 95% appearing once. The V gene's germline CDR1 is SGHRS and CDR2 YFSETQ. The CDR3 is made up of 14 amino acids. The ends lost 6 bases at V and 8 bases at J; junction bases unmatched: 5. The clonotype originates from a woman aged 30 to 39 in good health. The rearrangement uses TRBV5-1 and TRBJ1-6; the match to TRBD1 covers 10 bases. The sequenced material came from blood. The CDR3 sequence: CASTDGQGDSPLHF. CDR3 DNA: TGCGCCAGCACGGATGGACAGGGGGATTCACCCCTCCACTTT.